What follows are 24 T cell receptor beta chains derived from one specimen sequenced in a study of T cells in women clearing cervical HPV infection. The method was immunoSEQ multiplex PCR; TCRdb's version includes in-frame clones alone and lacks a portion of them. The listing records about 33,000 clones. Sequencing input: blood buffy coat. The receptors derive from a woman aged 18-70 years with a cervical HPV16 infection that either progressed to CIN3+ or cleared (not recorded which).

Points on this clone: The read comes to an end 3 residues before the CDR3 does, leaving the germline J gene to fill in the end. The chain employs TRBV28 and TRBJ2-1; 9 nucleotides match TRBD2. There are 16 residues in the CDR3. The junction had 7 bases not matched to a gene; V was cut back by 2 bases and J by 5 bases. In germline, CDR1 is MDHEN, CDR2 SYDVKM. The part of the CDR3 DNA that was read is TGTGCCAGCAGTTTAACGGGCGGGGGGGCTAACAATGAG. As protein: CASSLTGGGANNE. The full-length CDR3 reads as CASSLTGGGANNEQFF.

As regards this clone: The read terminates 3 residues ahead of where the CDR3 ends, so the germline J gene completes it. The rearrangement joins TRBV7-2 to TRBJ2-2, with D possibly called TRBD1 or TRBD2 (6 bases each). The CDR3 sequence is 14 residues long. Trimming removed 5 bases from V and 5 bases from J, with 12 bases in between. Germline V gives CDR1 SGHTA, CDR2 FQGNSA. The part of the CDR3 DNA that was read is TGTGCCAGCAGCCGCGGAGGGGGTACCGGGGAG. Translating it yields CASSRGGGTGE. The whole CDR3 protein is CASSRGGGTGELFF.

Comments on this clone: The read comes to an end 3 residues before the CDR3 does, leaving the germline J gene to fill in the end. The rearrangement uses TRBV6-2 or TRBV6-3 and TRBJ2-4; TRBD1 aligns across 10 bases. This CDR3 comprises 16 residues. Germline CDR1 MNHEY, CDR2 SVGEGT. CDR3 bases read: TGTGCCAGCCGCCGAGCCGCCGGACAGGGGGTAACGGGT. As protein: CASRRAAGQGVTG. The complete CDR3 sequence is CASRRAAGQGVTGQYF.

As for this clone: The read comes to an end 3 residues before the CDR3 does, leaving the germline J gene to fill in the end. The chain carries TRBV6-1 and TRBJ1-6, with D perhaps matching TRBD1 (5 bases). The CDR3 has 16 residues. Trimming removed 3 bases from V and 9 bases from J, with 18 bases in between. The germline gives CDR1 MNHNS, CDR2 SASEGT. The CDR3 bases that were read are TGTGCCAGCAGTGAGGCAGGGTCGCTTCGTAGTTCACCC. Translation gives CASSEAGSLRSSP. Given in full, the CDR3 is CASSEAGSLRSSPLHF.

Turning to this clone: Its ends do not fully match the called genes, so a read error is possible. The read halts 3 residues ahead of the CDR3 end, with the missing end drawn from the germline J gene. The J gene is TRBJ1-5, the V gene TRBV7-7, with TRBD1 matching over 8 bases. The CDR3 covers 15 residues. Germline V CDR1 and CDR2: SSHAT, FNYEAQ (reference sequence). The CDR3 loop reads CASSFLQGARQPQHF. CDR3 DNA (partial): TGTGCTAGCAGCTTCCTGCAGGGGGCAAGACAGCCC.

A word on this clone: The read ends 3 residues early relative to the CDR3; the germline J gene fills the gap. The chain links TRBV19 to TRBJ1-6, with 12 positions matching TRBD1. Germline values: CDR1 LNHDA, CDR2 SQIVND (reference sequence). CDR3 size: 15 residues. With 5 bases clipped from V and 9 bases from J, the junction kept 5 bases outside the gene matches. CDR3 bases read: TGTGCCAGTAGTCTGGGGACAGGGGGCCCTTCACCC. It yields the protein CASSLGTGGPSP. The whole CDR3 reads CASSLGTGGPSPLHF.

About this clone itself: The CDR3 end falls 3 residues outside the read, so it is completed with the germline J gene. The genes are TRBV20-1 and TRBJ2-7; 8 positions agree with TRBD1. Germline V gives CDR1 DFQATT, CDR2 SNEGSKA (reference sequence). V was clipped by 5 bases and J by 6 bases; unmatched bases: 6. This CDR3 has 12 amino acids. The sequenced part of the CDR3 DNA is TGCAGTGCTCACCCGACAGGGGCCGAG. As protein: CSAHPTGAE. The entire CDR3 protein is CSAHPTGAEQYF.

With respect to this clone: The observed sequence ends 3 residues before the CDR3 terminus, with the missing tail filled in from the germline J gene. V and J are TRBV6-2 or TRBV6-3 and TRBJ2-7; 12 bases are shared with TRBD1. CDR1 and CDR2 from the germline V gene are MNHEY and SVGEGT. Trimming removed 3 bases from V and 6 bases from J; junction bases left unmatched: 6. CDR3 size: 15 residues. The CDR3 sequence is CASSYSGQGAIEQYF. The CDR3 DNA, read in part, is TGTGCCAGCAGTTATTCGGGACAGGGGGCCATCGAG.

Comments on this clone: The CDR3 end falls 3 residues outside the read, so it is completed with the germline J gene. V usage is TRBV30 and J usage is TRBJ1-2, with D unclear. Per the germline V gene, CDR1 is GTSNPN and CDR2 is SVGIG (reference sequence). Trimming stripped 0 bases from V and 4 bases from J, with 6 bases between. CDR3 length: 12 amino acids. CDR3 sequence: CAWSVSFYGYTF. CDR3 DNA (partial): TGTGCCTGGAGTGTATCTTTCTATGGC.

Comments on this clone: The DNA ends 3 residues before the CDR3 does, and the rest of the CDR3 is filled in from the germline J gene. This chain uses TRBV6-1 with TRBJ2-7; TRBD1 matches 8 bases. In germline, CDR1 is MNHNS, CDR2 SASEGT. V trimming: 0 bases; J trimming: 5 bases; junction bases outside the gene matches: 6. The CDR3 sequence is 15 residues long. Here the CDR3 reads CASSEATGEFDEQYF. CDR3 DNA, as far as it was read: TGTGCCAGCAGTGAAGCGACAGGGGAATTCGACGAG.

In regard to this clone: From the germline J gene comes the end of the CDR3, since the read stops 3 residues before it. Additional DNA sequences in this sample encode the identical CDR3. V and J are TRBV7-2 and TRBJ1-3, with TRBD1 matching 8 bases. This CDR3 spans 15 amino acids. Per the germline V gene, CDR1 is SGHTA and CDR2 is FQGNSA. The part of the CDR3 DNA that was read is TGTGCCAGCAGCTTCGGGACAGGAGGCCGTTCCACA. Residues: CASSFGTGGRST. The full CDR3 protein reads CASSFGTGGRSTIYF.

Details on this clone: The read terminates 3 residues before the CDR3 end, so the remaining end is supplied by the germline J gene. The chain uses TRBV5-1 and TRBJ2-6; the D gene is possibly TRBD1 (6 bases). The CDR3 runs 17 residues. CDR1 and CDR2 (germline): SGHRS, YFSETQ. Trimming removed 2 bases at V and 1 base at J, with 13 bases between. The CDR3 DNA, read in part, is TGCGCCAGCAGCTTCCACAGGGACCTGTCTGGGGCCAACGTC. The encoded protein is CASSFHRDLSGANV. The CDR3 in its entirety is CASSFHRDLSGANVLTF.

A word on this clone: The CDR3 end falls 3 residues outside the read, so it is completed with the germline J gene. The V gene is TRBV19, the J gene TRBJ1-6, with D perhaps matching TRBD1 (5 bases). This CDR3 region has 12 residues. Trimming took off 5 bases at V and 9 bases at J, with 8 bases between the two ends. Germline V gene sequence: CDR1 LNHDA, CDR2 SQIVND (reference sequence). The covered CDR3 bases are TGTGCCAGTAGTTCGGGGGGTTCACCC. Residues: CASSSGGSP. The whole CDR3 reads CASSSGGSPLHF.

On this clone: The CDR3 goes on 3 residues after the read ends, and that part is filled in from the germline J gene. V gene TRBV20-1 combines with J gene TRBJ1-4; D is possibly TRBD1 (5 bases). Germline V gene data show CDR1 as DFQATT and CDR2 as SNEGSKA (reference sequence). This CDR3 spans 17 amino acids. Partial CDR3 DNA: TGCAGTGCTAGACCCCGGGAAGGCAGGGCCTATAATTCACCA. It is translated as CSARPREGRAYNSP. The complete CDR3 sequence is CSARPREGRAYNSPLFF.

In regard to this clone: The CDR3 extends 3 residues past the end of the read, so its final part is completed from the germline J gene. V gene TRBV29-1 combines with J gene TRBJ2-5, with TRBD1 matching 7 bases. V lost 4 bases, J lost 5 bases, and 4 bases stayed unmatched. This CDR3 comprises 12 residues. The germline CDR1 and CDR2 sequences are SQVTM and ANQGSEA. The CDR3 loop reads CSVVKTGETQYF. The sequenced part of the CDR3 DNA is TGCAGCGTTGTAAAGACAGGGGAGACC.

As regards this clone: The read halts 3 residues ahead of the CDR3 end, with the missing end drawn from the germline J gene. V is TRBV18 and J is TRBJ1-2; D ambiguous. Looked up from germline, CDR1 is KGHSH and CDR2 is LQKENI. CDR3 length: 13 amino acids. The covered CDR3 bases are TGTGCCAGCTCACTCCTGGGCACAGATACC. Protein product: CASSLLGTDT. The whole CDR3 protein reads CASSLLGTDTYTF.

The CDR3 DNA, read in part, is TGTGCCAGCTCACCAGGGTTCTTCCCAGGAGCTAACTATGGC. This codes for CASSPGFFPGANYG. In full, the CDR3 reads CASSPGFFPGANYGYTF. The V call is TRBV18, the J call TRBJ1-2, with D unclear. The read ends 3 residues early relative to the CDR3; the germline J gene fills the gap. The germline V gene encodes CDR1 KGHSH and CDR2 LQKENI. Deletions cut 2 bases from V and 0 bases from J, with 16 bases between. This CDR3 is 17 amino acids long.

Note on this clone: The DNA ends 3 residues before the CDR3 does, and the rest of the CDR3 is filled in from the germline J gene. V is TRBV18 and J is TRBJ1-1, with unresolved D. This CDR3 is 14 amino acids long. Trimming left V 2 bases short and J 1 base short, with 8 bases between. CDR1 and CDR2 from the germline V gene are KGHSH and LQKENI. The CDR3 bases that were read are TGTGCCAGCTCACCAGGGCTAGCGAACACTGAA. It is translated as CASSPGLANTE. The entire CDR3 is CASSPGLANTEAFF. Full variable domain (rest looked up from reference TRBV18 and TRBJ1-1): NAGVMQNPRHLVRRRGQEARLRCSPMKGHSHVYWYRQLPEEGLKFMVYLQKENIIDESGMPKERFSAEFPKEGPSILRIQQVVRGDSAAYFCASSPGLANTEAFFGQGTRLTVV.

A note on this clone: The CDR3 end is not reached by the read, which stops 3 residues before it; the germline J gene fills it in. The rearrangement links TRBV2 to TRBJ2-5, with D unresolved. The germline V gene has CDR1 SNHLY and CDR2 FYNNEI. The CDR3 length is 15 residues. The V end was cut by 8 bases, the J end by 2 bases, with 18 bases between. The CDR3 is CASPEPGIMQETQYF. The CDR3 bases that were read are TGTGCCAGCCCTGAACCAGGAATCATGCAAGAGACC.

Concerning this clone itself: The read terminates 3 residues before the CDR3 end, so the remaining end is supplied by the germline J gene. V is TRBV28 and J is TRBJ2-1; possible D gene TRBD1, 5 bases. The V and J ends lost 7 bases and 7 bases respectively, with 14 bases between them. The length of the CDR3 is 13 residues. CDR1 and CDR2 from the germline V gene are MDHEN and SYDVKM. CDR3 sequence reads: CASNGQGSNEQFF. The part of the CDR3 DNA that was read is TGTGCCAGCAATGGGCAGGGTTCTAATGAG.

The part of the CDR3 DNA that was read is TGTGCCAGCAGTCCCACAGGGGCTGGGGCCAACGTC. This sequence encodes CASSPTGAGANV. The whole CDR3 sequence is CASSPTGAGANVLTF. The rearrangement links TRBV7-7 to TRBJ2-6; 7 positions match TRBD1. The read comes to an end 3 residues before the CDR3 does, leaving the germline J gene to fill in the end. The CDR3 loop spans 15 amino acids. The V segment lost 6 bases and the J segment 2 bases; nucleotides outside the gene matches: 4. Germline-derived CDR1 and CDR2 are SSHAT and FNYEAQ (reference sequence).

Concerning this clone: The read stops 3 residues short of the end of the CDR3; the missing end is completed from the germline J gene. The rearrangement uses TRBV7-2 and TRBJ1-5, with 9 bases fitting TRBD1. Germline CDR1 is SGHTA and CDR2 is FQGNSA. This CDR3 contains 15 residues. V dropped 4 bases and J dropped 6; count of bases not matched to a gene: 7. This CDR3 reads CASSWTGAPGQPQHF. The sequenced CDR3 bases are TGTGCCAGCAGCTGGACAGGGGCCCCCGGTCAGCCC.

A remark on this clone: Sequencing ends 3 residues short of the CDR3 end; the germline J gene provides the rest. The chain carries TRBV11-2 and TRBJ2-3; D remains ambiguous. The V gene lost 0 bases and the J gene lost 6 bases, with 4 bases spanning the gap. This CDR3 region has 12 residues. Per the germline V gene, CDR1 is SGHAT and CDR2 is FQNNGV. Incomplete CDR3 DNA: TGTGCCAGCAGCTTAGATCTGGATACG. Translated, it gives CASSLDLDT. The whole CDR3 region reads CASSLDLDTQYF.

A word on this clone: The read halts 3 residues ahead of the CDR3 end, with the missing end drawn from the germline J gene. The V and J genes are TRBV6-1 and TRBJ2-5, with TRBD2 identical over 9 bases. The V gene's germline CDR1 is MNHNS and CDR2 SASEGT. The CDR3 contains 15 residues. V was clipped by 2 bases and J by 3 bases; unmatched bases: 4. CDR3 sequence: CASSEPSSGEETQYF. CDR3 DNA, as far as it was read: TGTGCCAGCAGTGAACCGTCTAGCGGGGAAGAGACC.